The 12 T cell receptor beta chains below all came from one sample that was sequenced in a study of cytomegalovirus exposure and HLA in healthy donors. PCR involved 60 Vbeta and 13 Jbeta primers. The method was immunoSEQ multiplex PCR; TCRdb's version includes in-frame clones alone and lacks a portion of them. The repertoire holds 95,000 to 150,000 clones, with around 80% as singletons. Sequenced: PBMCs. Source of these receptors: a young man in good health and CMV-seronegative.

The chain joins TRBV5-1 to TRBJ1-3; D perhaps matches TRBD1 (5 bases). Germline-derived CDR1 and CDR2 are SGHRS and YFSETQ. The V end lost 4 bases, the J end lost 5 bases, and 13 bases lay between the germline ends. The CDR3 extends over 14 amino acids. CDR3 in amino acids: CASSVDISRNTIYF. Here the CDR3 DNA reads TGCGCCAGCAGCGTGGACATATCGCGAAACACCATATATTTT.

The chain uses TRBV7-2 and TRBJ2-2; 8 nucleotides align to TRBD1. The CDR3 extends over 14 amino acids. Germline assignment: CDR1 SGHTA and CDR2 FQGNSA. V lost 6 bases and J lost 5; bases outside the gene matches: 5. The CDR3 bases are TGTGCCAGCAGAGTTGACAGGGGAACCGGGGAGCTGTTTTTT. Protein sequence: CASRVDRGTGELFF.

The J gene is TRBJ1-2, the V gene TRBV6-5, with D possibly being TRBD1 (6 bases). The germline V gene has CDR1 MNHEY and CDR2 SVGAGI. The CDR3 has 15 amino acids. Trimming stripped 8 bases from V and 2 bases from J, with 18 bases between. Here the CDR3 DNA reads TGTGCCAGCGGGGGGGCGGGCTTCCCAAACTATGGCTACACCTTC. Encoded protein: CASGGAGFPNYGYTF.

The rearrangement uses TRBV9 and TRBJ1-1, with D perhaps TRBD1 (5 bases). The CDR3 has 15 amino acids. V lost 2 bases, J lost 5 bases, and 16 bases lay in between. Looked up from germline, CDR1 is SGDLS and CDR2 is YYNGEE. In DNA, the CDR3 is TGTGCCAGCAGCGTTTCGAATGGGGGGAATACTGAAGCTTTCTTT. Translation gives CASSVSNGGNTEAFF. The complete variable domain, with remaining parts taken from reference TRBV9 and TRBJ1-1, reads DSGVTQTPKHLITATGQRVTLRCSPRSGDLSVYWYQQSLDQGLQFLIQYYNGEERAKGNILERFSAQQFPDLHSELNLSSLELGDSALYFCASSVSNGGNTEAFFGQGTRLTVV.

The genes are TRBV28 and TRBJ2-2; the match to TRBD2 covers 8 bases. The V gene end was trimmed by 5 bases and the J gene end by 1 base; junction bases not matched to a gene: 9. The CDR3 loop spans 17 amino acids. CDR1 MDHEN and CDR2 SYDVKM come from the germline V gene. This CDR3 reads CASSQSGGTWNTGELFF. The CDR3 nucleotides are TGTGCCAGCAGTCAATCGGGGGGGACCTGGAACACCGGGGAGCTGTTTTTT. The whole variable domain, filled in from reference TRBV28 and TRBJ2-2, reads DVKVTQSSRYLVKRTGEKVFLECVQDMDHENMFWYRQDPGLGLRLIYFSYDVKMKEKGDIPEGYSVSREKKERFSLILESASTNQTSMYLCASSQSGGTWNTGELFFGEGSRLTVL.

This clone has just a few counts. The chain has TRBV6-6 and TRBJ1-2; D not certain. Trimming took off 5 bases at V and 10 bases at J, with 17 bases between the two ends. The germline V gene encodes CDR1 MNHNY and CDR2 SVGAGI (reference sequence). The CDR3 is 13 amino acids. The CDR3 DNA follows: TGTGCCAGCAGTACACTTTTAGAGGTCGCCTACACCTTC. This translates into CASSTLLEVAYTF.

This clone was found a few times. V and J are TRBV28 and TRBJ1-1, with D hard to call. The CDR3 sequence is 13 residues long. Germline lookup yields CDR1 MDHEN and CDR2 SYDVKM. The V gene lost 5 bases and the J gene lost 1 base, with 8 bases spanning the gap. The chain's CDR3 is CASSLASNTEAFF. As DNA, the CDR3 is TGTGCCAGCAGTCTGGCTTCGAACACTGAAGCTTTCTTT. The full variable domain, rest sourced from reference TRBV28 and TRBJ1-1, is DVKVTQSSRYLVKRTGEKVFLECVQDMDHENMFWYRQDPGLGLRLIYFSYDVKMKEKGDIPEGYSVSREKKERFSLILESASTNQTSMYLCASSLASNTEAFFGQGTRLTVV.

This sequence joins TRBV9 and TRBJ2-2; possibly TRBD1 for D (6 bases). V gave up 0 bases and J gave up 0 bases, with 6 bases separating them. Germline loops: CDR1 SGDLS, CDR2 YYNGEE. This CDR3 has 15 residues. The CDR3 nucleotides read TGTGCCAGCAGCGTAGGGACAGCGAACACCGGGGAGCTGTTTTTT. Translated: CASSVGTANTGELFF.

The genes are TRBV15 and TRBJ1-5; TRBD1 matches at 8 bases. CDR3 length equals 16 residues. Germline V lookup: CDR1 LNHNV, CDR2 YYDKDF (reference sequence). Trimming removed 1 base from V and 3 bases from J; junction bases left unmatched: 5. The CDR3 DNA reads as TGTGCCACCAGCAGAGCTGCGGGACAGGACAATCAGCCCCAGCATTTT. Translated, it gives CATSRAAGQDNQPQHF.

V is TRBV18 and J is TRBJ1-1; weak D call: TRBD1 (6 bases). V dropped 5 bases and J dropped 3 bases, with 16 bases sitting between them. The CDR3 extends over 15 amino acids. Germline CDR1 KGHSH, CDR2 LQKENI. The CDR3, as DNA: TGTGCCAGCTCATTCCGGTGGGAGGGGGACACTGAAGCTTTCTTT. Translating it yields CASSFRWEGDTEAFF. Complete variable domain (other parts from reference TRBV18 and TRBJ1-1): NAGVMQNPRHLVRRRGQEARLRCSPMKGHSHVYWYRQLPEEGLKFMVYLQKENIIDESGMPKERFSAEFPKEGPSILRIQQVVRGDSAAYFCASSFRWEGDTEAFFGQGTRLTVV.

There are a few counts of this clone. The chain is built from TRBV18 and TRBJ2-7, with D possibly being TRBD1 (6 bases). Looked up from germline, CDR1 is KGHSH and CDR2 is LQKENI. V lost 2 bases to trimming and J lost 3 bases, with 8 bases between them. CDR3 size: 13 residues. CDR3: CASSPTGSYEQYF. DNA for the CDR3: TGTGCCAGCTCACCAACAGGGAGCTACGAGCAGTACTTC.

The J gene is TRBJ2-7, the V gene TRBV7-6, with D possibly TRBD1 on 6 matching bases. V shed 11 bases and J shed 7 bases, with 18 bases lying between them. The CDR3 extends over 12 amino acids. Germline V gene sequence: CDR1 SGHVS, CDR2 FNYEAQ. The CDR3 nucleotides are TGTGCCTCAGCAGGGGTCCTGGGGGAGCAGTACTTC. Protein: CASAGVLGEQYF.